One sample yielded the 12 T cell receptor beta chains listed below, sequenced in a study of graft-versus-host responses after intestinal transplantation. Data came from immunoSEQ multiplex PCR; TCRdb stores just in-frame clones and leaves some out. The top ten clones hold roughly 6% of a sample with roughly 53,000 clones, around 90% of them seen once. The source was PBMCs, collected nearly 670 days after intestinal transplant. The receptors here all came from a human patient who received an intestinal transplant, so some T cells may come from the graft donor.

This CDR3 is CASSYSNRRIGEQYF. As DNA, the CDR3 is TGTGCCAGCAGTTACTCGAACAGGCGAATAGGCGAGCAGTACTTC. This sequence joins TRBV6-6 and TRBJ2-7; weak D call: TRBD1 (5 bases). Deletions cut 0 bases from V and 6 bases from J, with 15 bases between. The CDR3 covers 15 residues. Germline-derived CDR1 and CDR2 are MNHNY and SVGAGI (reference sequence).

This chain uses TRBV7-9 with TRBJ1-1, with D unclear. The V end was cut by 1 base, the J end by 8 bases, with 14 bases between. CDR3 length: 14 amino acids. Looked up from germline, CDR1 is SEHNR and CDR2 is FQNEAQ (reference sequence). The chain's CDR3 is CASSLVADTFEAFF. CDR3 sequence (DNA): TGTGCCAGCAGCTTAGTGGCAGATACATTCGAAGCTTTCTTT.

This chain connects TRBV19 to TRBJ2-2, with D unresolved. V was cut by 8 bases and J by 2 bases, with 12 bases left in between. This CDR3 has 14 amino acids. The germline V gene has CDR1 LNHDA and CDR2 SQIVND (reference sequence). This CDR3 reads CASAPLLNTGELFF. The CDR3 coding sequence is TGTGCCAGTGCCCCACTTCTTAACACCGGGGAGCTGTTTTTT.

The chain uses TRBV4-1 and TRBJ1-5, with unresolved D. V lost 4 bases and J 0 bases, leaving 10 bases between the germline ends. The CDR3 runs 15 residues. Germline CDR1 and CDR2: MGHRA and YSYEKL. CDR3 sequence (DNA): TGCGCCAGCAGCCCCCTGAGGGATAGCAATCAGCCCCAGCATTTT. It is translated as CASSPLRDSNQPQHF.

This clone was picked up a small number of times. The J gene is TRBJ1-6, the V gene TRBV14; D unresolved. Trimming shortened V by 4 bases and J by 10 bases, and 14 bases separated the two germline ends. Per germline, CDR1 SGHDN and CDR2 FVKESK. The CDR3 loop spans 14 amino acids. CDR3 region: CASSPSLNRSPLHF. Here the CDR3 DNA reads TGTGCCAGCAGCCCTAGCCTGAACAGATCACCCCTCCACTTT.

J is TRBJ2-7 and V is TRBV11-3; possible D gene TRBD2, 6 bases. Germline values: CDR1 SGHNT, CDR2 YENEEA. The CDR3 has 15 amino acids. V was pared by 2 bases and J by 4 bases, with 15 bases between. As DNA, the CDR3 is TGTGCCAGCAGCTTAAGTGGTAGCGGCGCTTACGAGCAGTACTTC. Translating gives CASSLSGSGAYEQYF.

This rearrangement joins TRBV19 to TRBJ2-3; D gene ambiguous. This CDR3 spans 14 amino acids. The germline V and J ends were trimmed by 4 bases and 3 bases, with 11 bases remaining between them. Germline V gives CDR1 LNHDA, CDR2 SQIVND (reference sequence). This chain's CDR3 is CASSTPGETDTQYF. The CDR3, as DNA: TGTGCCAGTAGTACCCCCGGTGAGACAGATACGCAGTATTTT.

The V call is TRBV7-6, the J call TRBJ1-5; tentatively, D is TRBD1 (5 bases). Germline-derived CDR1 and CDR2 are SGHVS and FNYEAQ. V gave up 2 bases and J gave up 6 bases, with 8 bases separating them. The CDR3 runs 13 residues. The CDR3 loop reads CASSLSDSQPQHF. The CDR3 region has the DNA TGTGCCAGCAGCTTAAGCGACAGTCAGCCCCAGCATTTT. Supplemented by reference TRBV7-6 and TRBJ1-5, the full variable domain reads GAGVSQSPRYKVTKRGQDVALRCDPISGHVSLYWYRQALGQGPEFLTYFNYEAQQDKSGLPNDRFSAERPEGSISTLTIQRTEQRDSAMYRCASSLSDSQPQHFGDGTRLSIL.

The genes are TRBV7-9 and TRBJ2-3; 9 bases are shared with TRBD2. With V trimmed by 4 bases and J by 3 bases, 17 bases remained unmatched. There are 19 residues in the CDR3. Germline CDR1 is SEHNR and CDR2 is FQNEAQ (reference sequence). CDR3 coding DNA: TGTGCCAGCAGCTCGACACGCATCTTAGCGGGGGCGGTAACAGATACGCAGTATTTT. It encodes CASSSTRILAGAVTDTQYF.

On this clone itself: One junction end does not reproduce the germline sequence, and a read error may be involved. The gene calls are TRBV5-1 and TRBJ2-5; a possible D gene is TRBD2 (5 bases). This CDR3 has 13 amino acids. The germline gives CDR1 SGHRS, CDR2 YFSETQ. The CDR3: CVSRTSGKETQYF. As DNA, the CDR3 is TGCGTCAGCAGAACTAGTGGGAAGGAGACCCAGTACTTC. Full variable domain (missing parts from reference TRBV5-1 and TRBJ2-5): KAGVTQTPRYLIKTRGQQVTLSCSPISGHRSVSWYQQTPGQGLQFLFEYFSETQRNKGNFPGRFSGRQFSNSRSEMNVSTLELGDSALYLCVSRTSGKETQYFGPGTRLLVL.

The chain couples TRBV15 to TRBJ2-7; TRBD1 matches at 8 bases. The CDR3 is 15 residues long. With 0 bases clipped from V and 4 bases from J, the junction kept 5 bases outside the gene matches. Germline assignment: CDR1 LNHNV and CDR2 YYDKDF (reference sequence). CDR3 sequence (DNA): TGTGCCACCAGCAGAGACGACAGGGGCGCGTACGAGCAGTACTTC. Its translation: CATSRDDRGAYEQYF.

The chain combines TRBV5-1 with TRBJ2-7; tentative D call: TRBD1 (5 bases). V was pared by 0 bases and J by 4 bases, with 26 bases between. CDR3 size: 19 residues. Germline assignment: CDR1 SGHRS and CDR2 YFSETQ. For the CDR3, the DNA is TGCGCCAGCAGCTTGGCAGGGCCCAATGACAGAGCCTCTATTTACGAGCAGTACTTC. This encodes CASSLAGPNDRASIYEQYF.